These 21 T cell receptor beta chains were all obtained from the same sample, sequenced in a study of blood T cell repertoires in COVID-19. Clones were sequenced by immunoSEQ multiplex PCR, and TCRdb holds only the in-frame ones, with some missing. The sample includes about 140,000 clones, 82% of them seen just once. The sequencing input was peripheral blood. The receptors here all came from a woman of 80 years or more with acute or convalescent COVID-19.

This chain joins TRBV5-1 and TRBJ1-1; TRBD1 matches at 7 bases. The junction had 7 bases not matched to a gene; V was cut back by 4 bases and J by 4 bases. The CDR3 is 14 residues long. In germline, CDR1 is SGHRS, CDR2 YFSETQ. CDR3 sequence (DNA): TGCGCCAGCAGCCTGACAGGGCGGGGCACTGAAGCTTTCTTT. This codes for CASSLTGRGTEAFF.

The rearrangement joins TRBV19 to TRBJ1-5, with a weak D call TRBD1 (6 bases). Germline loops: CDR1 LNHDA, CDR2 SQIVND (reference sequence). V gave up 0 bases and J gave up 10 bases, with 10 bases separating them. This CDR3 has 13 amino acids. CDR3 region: CASSIEVDRPQHF. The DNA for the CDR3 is TGTGCCAGTAGTATAGAGGTGGACAGACCCCAGCATTTT.

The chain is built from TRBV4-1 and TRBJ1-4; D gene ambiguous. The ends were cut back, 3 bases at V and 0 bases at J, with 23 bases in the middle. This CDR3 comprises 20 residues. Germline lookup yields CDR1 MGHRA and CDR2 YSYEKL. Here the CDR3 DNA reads TGCGCCAGCAGCCACTCCCCCGCCCGCAAGAATAGTGCAACTAATGAAAAACTGTTTTTT. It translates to CASSHSPARKNSATNEKLFF.

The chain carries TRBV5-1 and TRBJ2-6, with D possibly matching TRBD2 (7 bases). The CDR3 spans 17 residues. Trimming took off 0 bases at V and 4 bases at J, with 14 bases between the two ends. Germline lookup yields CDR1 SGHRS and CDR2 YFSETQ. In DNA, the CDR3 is TGCGCCAGCAGCTTGGGCCTAGGGGGGGGCGGGGCCAACGTCCTGACTTTC. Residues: CASSLGLGGGGANVLTF.

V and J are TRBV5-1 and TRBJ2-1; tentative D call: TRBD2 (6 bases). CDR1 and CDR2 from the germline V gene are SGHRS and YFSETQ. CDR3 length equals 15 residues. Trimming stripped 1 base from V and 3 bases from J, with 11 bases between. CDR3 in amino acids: CASSLSGDGYNEQFF. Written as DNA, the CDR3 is TGCGCCAGCAGCTTGTCGGGAGACGGCTACAATGAGCAGTTCTTC. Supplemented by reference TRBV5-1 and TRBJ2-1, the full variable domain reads KAGVTQTPRYLIKTRGQQVTLSCSPISGHRSVSWYQQTPGQGLQFLFEYFSETQRNKGNFPGRFSGRQFSNSRSEMNVSTLELGDSALYLCASSLSGDGYNEQFFGPGTRLTVL.

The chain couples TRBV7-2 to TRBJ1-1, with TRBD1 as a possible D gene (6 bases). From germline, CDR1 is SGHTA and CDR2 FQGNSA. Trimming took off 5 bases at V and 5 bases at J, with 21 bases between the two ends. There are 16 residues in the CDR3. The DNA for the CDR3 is TGTGCCAGCAGCCCGCGCGGGGGGCCTTATACGACTGAAGCTTTCTTT. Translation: CASSPRGGPYTTEAFF. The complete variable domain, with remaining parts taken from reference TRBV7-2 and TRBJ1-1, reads GAGVSQSPSNKVTEKGKDVELRCDPISGHTALYWYRQSLGQGLEFLIYFQGNSAPDKSGLPSDRFSAERTGGSVSTLTIQRTQQEDSAVYLCASSPRGGPYTTEAFFGQGTRLTVV.

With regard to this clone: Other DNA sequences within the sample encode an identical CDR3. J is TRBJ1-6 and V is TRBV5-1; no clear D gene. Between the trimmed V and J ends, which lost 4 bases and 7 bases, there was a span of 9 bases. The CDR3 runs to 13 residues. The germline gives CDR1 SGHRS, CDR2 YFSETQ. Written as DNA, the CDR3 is TGCGCCAGCAGCCTGACAAACAATTCACCCCTCCACTTT. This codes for CASSLTNNSPLHF.

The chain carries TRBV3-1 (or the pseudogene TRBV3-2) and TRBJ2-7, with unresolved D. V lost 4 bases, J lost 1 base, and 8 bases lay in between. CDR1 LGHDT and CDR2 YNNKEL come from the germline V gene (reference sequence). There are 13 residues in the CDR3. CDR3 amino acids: CASSLMRSYEQYF. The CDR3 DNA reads TGTGCCAGCAGCCTAATGAGGTCCTACGAGCAGTACTTC.

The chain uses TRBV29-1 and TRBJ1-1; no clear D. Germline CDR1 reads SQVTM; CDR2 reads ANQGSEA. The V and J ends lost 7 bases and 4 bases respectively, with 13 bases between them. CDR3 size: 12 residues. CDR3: CSAVGGGTEAFF. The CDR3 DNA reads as TGCAGCGCAGTGGGAGGTGGCACTGAAGCTTTCTTT.

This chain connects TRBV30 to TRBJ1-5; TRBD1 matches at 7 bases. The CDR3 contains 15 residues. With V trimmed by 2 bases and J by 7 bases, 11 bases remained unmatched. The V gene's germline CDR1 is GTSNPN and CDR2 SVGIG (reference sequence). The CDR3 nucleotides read TGTGCCTGGAGTCCGTACACAGGGGTTGGACAGCCCCAGCATTTT. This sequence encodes CAWSPYTGVGQPQHF.

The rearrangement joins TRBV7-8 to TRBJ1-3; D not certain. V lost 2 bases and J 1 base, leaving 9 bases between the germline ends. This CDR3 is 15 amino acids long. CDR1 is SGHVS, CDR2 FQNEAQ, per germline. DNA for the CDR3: TGTGCCAGCAGCTTATGGGCGGGTTCTGGAAACACCATATATTTT. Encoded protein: CASSLWAGSGNTIYF.

CDR3 amino acids: CATQRAMNTEAFF. The CDR3 nucleotides are TGTGCCACCCAGCGGGCGATGAACACTGAAGCTTTCTTT. The V and J genes are TRBV5-6 and TRBJ1-1; D gene unclear. Germline-derived CDR1 and CDR2 are SGHDT and YYEEEE. The germline V and J ends were trimmed by 9 bases and 0 bases, with 12 bases remaining between them. The CDR3 loop spans 13 amino acids. The whole variable domain, filled in from reference TRBV5-6 and TRBJ1-1, reads DAGVTQSPTHLIKTRGQQVTLRCSPKSGHDTVSWYQQALGQGPQFIFQYYEEEERQRGNFPDRFSGHQFPNYSSELNVNALLLGDSALYLCATQRAMNTEAFFGQGTRLTVV.

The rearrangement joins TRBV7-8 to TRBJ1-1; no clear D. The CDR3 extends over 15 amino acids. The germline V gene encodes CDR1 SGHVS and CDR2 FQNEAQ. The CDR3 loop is CATQLVRTSNTEAFF. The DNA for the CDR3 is TGTGCAACCCAACTTGTCCGGACTTCGAACACTGAAGCTTTCTTT. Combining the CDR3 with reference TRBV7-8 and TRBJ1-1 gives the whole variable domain GAGVSQSPRYKVAKRGQDVALRCDPISGHVSLFWYQQALGQGPEFLTYFQNEAQLDKSGLPSDRFFAERPEGSVSTLKIQRTQQEDSAVYLCATQLVRTSNTEAFFGQGTRLTVV.

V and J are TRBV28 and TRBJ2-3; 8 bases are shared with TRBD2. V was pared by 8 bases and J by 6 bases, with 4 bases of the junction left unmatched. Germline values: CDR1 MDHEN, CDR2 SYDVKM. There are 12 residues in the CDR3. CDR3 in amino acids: CASREGRDTQYF. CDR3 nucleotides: TGTGCCAGCCGGGAGGGCCGGGATACGCAGTATTTT.

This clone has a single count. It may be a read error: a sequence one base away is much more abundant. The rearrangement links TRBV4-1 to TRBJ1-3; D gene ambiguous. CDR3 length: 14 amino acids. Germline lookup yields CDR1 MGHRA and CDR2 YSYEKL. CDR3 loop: CASSQVRSENTIYF. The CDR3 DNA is TGCGCCAGCAGCCAAGTTAGATCTGAAAACACCATATATTTT.

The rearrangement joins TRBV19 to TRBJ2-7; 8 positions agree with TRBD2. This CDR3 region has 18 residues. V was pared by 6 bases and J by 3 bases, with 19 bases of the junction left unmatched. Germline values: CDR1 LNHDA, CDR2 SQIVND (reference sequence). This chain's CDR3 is CASRQQEGAGAPDYEQYF. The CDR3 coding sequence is TGTGCCAGTAGGCAACAGGAGGGAGCGGGAGCCCCTGACTACGAGCAGTACTTC.

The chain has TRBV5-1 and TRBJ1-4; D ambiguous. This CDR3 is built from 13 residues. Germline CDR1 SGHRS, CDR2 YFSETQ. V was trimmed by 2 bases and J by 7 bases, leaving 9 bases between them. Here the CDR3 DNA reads TGCGCCAGCAGCTTCCCGGGGAGTGAAAAACTGTTTTTT. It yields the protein CASSFPGSEKLFF.

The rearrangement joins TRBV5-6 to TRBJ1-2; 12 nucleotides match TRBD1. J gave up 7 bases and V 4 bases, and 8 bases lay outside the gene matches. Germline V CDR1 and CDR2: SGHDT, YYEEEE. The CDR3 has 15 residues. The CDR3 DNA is TGTGCCAGCAGCCTTGGGACAGGGGGCTTCGGTGGCTACACCTTC. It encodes CASSLGTGGFGGYTF.

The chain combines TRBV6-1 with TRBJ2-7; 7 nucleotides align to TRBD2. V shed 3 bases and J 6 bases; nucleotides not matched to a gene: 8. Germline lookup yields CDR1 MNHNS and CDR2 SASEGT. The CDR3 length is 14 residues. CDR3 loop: CASSDWIAGGEQYF. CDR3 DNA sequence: TGTGCCAGCAGTGATTGGATAGCGGGTGGCGAGCAGTACTTC.

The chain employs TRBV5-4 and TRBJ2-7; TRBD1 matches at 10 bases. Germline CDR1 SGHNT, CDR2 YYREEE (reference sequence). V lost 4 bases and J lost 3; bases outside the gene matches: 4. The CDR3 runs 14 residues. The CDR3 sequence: CASSLTGGIYEQYF. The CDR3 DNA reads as TGTGCCAGCAGCCTGACAGGGGGCATCTACGAGCAGTACTTC.

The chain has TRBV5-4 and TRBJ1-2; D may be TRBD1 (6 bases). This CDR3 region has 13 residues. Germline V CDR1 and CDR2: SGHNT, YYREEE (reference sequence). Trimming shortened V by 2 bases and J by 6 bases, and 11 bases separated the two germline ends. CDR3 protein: CASSFGGQDGYTF. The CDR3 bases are TGTGCCAGCAGCTTCGGGGGGCAAGATGGCTACACCTTC.